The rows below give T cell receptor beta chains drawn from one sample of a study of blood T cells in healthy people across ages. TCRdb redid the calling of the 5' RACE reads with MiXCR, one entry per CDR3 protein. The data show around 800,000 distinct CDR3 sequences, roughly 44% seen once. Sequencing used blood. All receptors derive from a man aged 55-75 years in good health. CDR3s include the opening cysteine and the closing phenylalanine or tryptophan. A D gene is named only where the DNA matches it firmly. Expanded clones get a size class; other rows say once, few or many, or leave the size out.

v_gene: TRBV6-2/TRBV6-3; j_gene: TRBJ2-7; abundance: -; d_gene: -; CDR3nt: TGTGCCAGCAGTAACAACAGGGTACCCTACGAGCAGTACTTC; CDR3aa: CASSNNRVPYEQYF
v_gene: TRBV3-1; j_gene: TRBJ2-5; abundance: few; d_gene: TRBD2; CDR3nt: TGTGCCAGCAGCCAAGGGGCTAGCGGTTGGAAGACCCAGTACTTC; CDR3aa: CASSQGASGWKTQYF
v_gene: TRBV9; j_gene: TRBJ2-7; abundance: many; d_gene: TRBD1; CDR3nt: TGTGCCAGCAGCGTGGAACCGGGACAGGGGGGCGAGCAGTACTTC; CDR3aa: CASSVEPGQGGEQYF
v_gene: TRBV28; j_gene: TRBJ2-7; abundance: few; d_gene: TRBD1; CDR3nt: TGTGCCAGCAGTTCATCCTCCGGGACAGGGTCCTACGAGCAGTACTTC; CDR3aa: CASSSSSGTGSYEQYF
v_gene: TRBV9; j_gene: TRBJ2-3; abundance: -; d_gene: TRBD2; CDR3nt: TGTGCCAGCAGCGTGACTAGCGGGGGTGGGTCAGATACGCAGTATTTT; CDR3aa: CASSVTSGGGSDTQYF
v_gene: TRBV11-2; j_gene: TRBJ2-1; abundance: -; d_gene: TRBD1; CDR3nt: TGTGCCAGCAGCCCCACCGACAGGGGAAATGAGCAGTTCTTC; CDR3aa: CASSPTDRGNEQFF
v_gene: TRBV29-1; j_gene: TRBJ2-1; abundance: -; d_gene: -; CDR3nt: TGCAGCGTTGACAGGGAAACCTACAATGAGCAGTTCTTC; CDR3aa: CSVDRETYNEQFF
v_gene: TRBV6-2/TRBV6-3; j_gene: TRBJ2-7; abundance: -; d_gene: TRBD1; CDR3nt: TGTGCCAGCAGTTCGCCCGGGACAGGGCGTGGCGAGCAGTACTTC; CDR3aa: CASSSPGTGRGEQYF
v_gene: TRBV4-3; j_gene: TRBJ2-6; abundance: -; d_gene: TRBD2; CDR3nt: TGCGCCAGCAGCCAAGATCGGGGGGTACCTGTCTCTGGGGCCAACGTCCTGACTTTC; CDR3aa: CASSQDRGVPVSGANVLTF
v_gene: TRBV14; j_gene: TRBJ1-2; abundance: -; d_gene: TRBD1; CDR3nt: TGTGCCAGCAGCCAAGTCCCAGGGGGCCTTGGCTACACCTTC; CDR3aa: CASSQVPGGLGYTF
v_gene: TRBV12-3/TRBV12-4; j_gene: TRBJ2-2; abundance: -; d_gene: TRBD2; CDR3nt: TGTGCCAGCTTAGCGGGGGGGCCCGGGGAGCTGTTTTTT; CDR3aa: CASLAGGPGELFF
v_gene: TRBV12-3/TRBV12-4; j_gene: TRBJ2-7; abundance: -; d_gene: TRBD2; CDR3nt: TGTGCCAACAGTTTAGTAGCGGGGGGCACCTACGAGCAGTACTTC; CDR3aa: CANSLVAGGTYEQYF
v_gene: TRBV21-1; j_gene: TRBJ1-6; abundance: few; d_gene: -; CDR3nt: TGTGCCAGCAGCAAAGGCAGGGGAATAGGATCACCCCTCCACTTT; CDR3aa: CASSKGRGIGSPLHF
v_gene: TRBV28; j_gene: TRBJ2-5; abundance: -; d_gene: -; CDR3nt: TGTGCCAGCAGTTTAGACGACCCAACGGCGGAGACCCAGTACTTC; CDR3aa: CASSLDDPTAETQYF